Below are 24 T cell receptor beta chains sequenced from a single sample in a study of T cell responses to AZD1222 COVID-19 vaccine. Using immunoSEQ multiplex PCR, the repertoire was profiled, and TCRdb retains in-frame clones only, with some absent. The sample lists approximately 150,000 clones; roughly nine tenths were seen once. The material was peripheral blood, obtained 28 days after the second AZD1222 dose. All receptors derive from an adult who received the AZD1222 COVID-19 vaccine.

V usage is TRBV6-5 and J usage is TRBJ1-3, with D unresolved. The V gene lost 6 bases and the J gene lost 10 bases, with 10 bases spanning the gap. This CDR3 region has 11 residues. The germline gives CDR1 MNHEY, CDR2 SVGAGI. CDR3 region: CASSDLWTIYF. CDR3 DNA sequence: TGTGCCAGCAGCGATCTTTGGACCATATATTTT.

The chain recombines TRBV29-1 with TRBJ1-1; 7 nucleotides match TRBD1. The CDR3 is 14 residues long. With V trimmed by 4 bases and J by 5 bases, 10 bases remained unmatched. The germline CDR1 and CDR2 sequences are SQVTM and ANQGSEA. The CDR3 here is CSVVEGATWTEAFF. CDR3 bases: TGCAGCGTTGTGGAGGGGGCTACCTGGACTGAAGCTTTCTTT. Combining the CDR3 with reference TRBV29-1 and TRBJ1-1 gives the whole variable domain SAVISQKPSRDICQRGTSLTIQCQVDSQVTMMFWYRQQPGQSLTLIATANQGSEATYESGFVIDKFPISRPNLTFSTLTVSNMSPEDSSIYLCSVVEGATWTEAFFGQGTRLTVV.

The chain combines TRBV7-2 with TRBJ2-7, with a possible D match to TRBD2 (5 bases). V dropped 3 bases and J dropped 7 bases, with 10 bases sitting between them. This CDR3 region has 12 residues. Germline CDR1 reads SGHTA; CDR2 reads FQGNSA. The CDR3, as DNA: TGTGCCAGCAGCTTGGGAGACTCGGAGCAGTACTTC. Its translation: CASSLGDSEQYF.

The V and J genes are TRBV5-1 and TRBJ2-3; 7 bases are shared with TRBD2. The V and J ends lost 4 bases and 7 bases, in that order; junction bases with no gene match: 9. The germline V gene encodes CDR1 SGHRS and CDR2 YFSETQ. The CDR3 length is 14 residues. The CDR3: CASSVSSGGNTQYF. The CDR3 DNA follows: TGCGCCAGCAGCGTCTCTAGCGGTGGAAATACGCAGTATTTT.

This chain connects TRBV29-1 to TRBJ2-2; 8 nucleotides agree with TRBD2. The CDR3 length is 14 residues. Looked up from germline, CDR1 is SQVTM and CDR2 is ANQGSEA. Trimming took 6 bases from V and 3 from J; bases not matched to a gene: 6. CDR3 coding DNA: TGCAGCGTGGCGGGGGGCTGGTACACCGGGGAGCTGTTTTTT. Its translation is CSVAGGWYTGELFF.

This clone was counted once. J is TRBJ2-1 and V is TRBV4-2; maybe TRBD2 (6 bases). Germline lookup yields CDR1 LGHNA and CDR2 YNFKEQ. This CDR3 has 17 amino acids. V lost 2 bases, J lost 5 bases, and 19 bases lay in between. CDR3 sequence (DNA): TGTGCCAGCAGCCAATTCACCGGGACTGAAAATAACAATGAGCAGTTCTTC. Residues: CASSQFTGTENNNEQFF.

This chain joins TRBV2 and TRBJ1-6, with D tentatively TRBD1 (5 bases). The CDR3 consists of 14 residues. Germline V gives CDR1 SNHLY, CDR2 FYNNEI. The V end lost 5 bases, the J end lost 6 bases, and 11 bases lay between the germline ends. CDR3 coding DNA: TGTGCCAGCAGTAGGGGACTGGTTAATTCACCCCTCCACTTT. As protein: CASSRGLVNSPLHF.

In this sample, this clone turned up a few times. This chain connects TRBV3-1 (or the pseudogene TRBV3-2) to TRBJ1-3, with unresolved D. The V gene lost 1 base and the J gene lost 0 bases, with 13 bases spanning the gap. Per the germline V gene, CDR1 is LGHDT and CDR2 is YNNKEL (reference sequence). This CDR3 has 17 amino acids. The CDR3 sequence is CASSQGALGYSGNTIYF. The CDR3 bases are TGTGCCAGCAGCCAAGGAGCCTTGGGATACTCTGGAAACACCATATATTTT.

The V call is TRBV6-1, the J call TRBJ2-5; unclear D gene. Germline CDR1 and CDR2: MNHNS and SASEGT. Trimming removed 6 bases from V and 6 bases from J, with 20 bases in between. The CDR3 runs 15 residues. The CDR3 protein is CASRALNEASKTQYF. The CDR3 DNA follows: TGTGCCAGCAGAGCATTAAATGAGGCGTCCAAGACCCAGTACTTC.

J is TRBJ2-1 and V is TRBV7-2; a possible D gene is TRBD1 (5 bases). CDR1 and CDR2 from the germline V gene are SGHTA and FQGNSA. The CDR3 spans 14 residues. Trimming removed 4 bases at V and 5 bases at J, with 12 bases between. The CDR3 coding sequence is TGTGCCAGCAGCTCCACGAACAGGCACAATGAGCAGTTCTTC. This translates into CASSSTNRHNEQFF. Variable domain in full (rest from reference TRBV7-2 and TRBJ2-1): GAGVSQSPSNKVTEKGKDVELRCDPISGHTALYWYRQSLGQGLEFLIYFQGNSAPDKSGLPSDRFSAERTGGSVSTLTIQRTQQEDSAVYLCASSSTNRHNEQFFGPGTRLTVL.

The chain uses TRBV6-1 and TRBJ1-1; TRBD1 matches at 11 bases. The CDR3 extends over 15 amino acids. After removal of 3 bases from V and 10 bases from J, the junction contained 10 bases not matched to a gene. CDR1 is MNHNS and CDR2 is SASEGT in the germline V gene. CDR3 sequence: CASSDWGQGGKGAFF. The CDR3, as DNA: TGTGCCAGCAGTGATTGGGGACAGGGGGGAAAGGGAGCTTTCTTT.

This chain joins TRBV29-1 and TRBJ1-1; TRBD1 matches 7 bases. Trimming cost V 7 bases and J 3 bases; bases outside gene matches: 8. CDR1 and CDR2 (germline): SQVTM, ANQGSEA. The CDR3 has 13 amino acids. CDR3 region: CSATGVGHTEAFF. The CDR3 DNA reads as TGCAGCGCAACAGGGGTAGGGCACACTGAAGCTTTCTTT. Complete variable domain (other parts from reference TRBV29-1 and TRBJ1-1): SAVISQKPSRDICQRGTSLTIQCQVDSQVTMMFWYRQQPGQSLTLIATANQGSEATYESGFVIDKFPISRPNLTFSTLTVSNMSPEDSSIYLCSATGVGHTEAFFGQGTRLTVV.

The rearrangement uses TRBV15 and TRBJ2-5, with D possibly being TRBD1 or TRBD2 (5 bases each). The V and J ends lost 0 bases and 5 bases respectively, with 13 bases between them. The CDR3 has 15 amino acids. The germline V gene has CDR1 LNHNV and CDR2 YYDKDF (reference sequence). The CDR3 loop reads CATSRDSGTGETQYF. The CDR3 DNA reads TGTGCCACCAGCAGAGATAGTGGGACGGGGGAGACCCAGTACTTC.

This clone has only one observation. The J gene is TRBJ1-2, the V gene TRBV29-1; D possibly corresponds to TRBD1 (6 bases). The CDR3 is 13 amino acids. Germline V gene lookup returns CDR1 SQVTM and CDR2 ANQGSEA. The V gene lost 4 bases and the J gene lost 8 bases, with 17 bases spanning the gap. CDR3 amino acids: CSVADRSGGGYTF. The CDR3 DNA reads TGCAGCGTTGCAGACAGGTCTGGAGGAGGCTACACCTTC.

Notes on this clone: The sample has other DNA sequences that encode this CDR3 too. The chain recombines TRBV3-1 (or the pseudogene TRBV3-2) with TRBJ2-7; a weak D match, TRBD1 (5 bases). Trimming removed 2 bases at V and 3 bases at J, with 5 bases between. The germline V gene has CDR1 LGHDT and CDR2 YNNKEL (reference sequence). The length of the CDR3 is 12 residues. CDR3 nucleotide sequence: TGTGCCAGCAGCCAAAGGGGCTACGAGCAGTACTTC. This gives the protein CASSQRGYEQYF.

This chain connects TRBV5-4 to TRBJ2-1; no clear D gene. Per the germline V gene, CDR1 is SGHNT and CDR2 is YYREEE (reference sequence). There are 14 residues in the CDR3. V lost 4 bases to trimming and J lost 0 bases, with 8 bases between them. CDR3 in DNA: TGTGCCAGCAGCCTAAAAAGCTCCTACAATGAGCAGTTCTTC. As protein: CASSLKSSYNEQFF.

The chain is built from TRBV19 and TRBJ2-1; maybe TRBD2 (6 bases). Germline loops: CDR1 LNHDA, CDR2 SQIVND (reference sequence). The CDR3 covers 13 residues. V dropped 5 bases and J dropped 7 bases, with 12 bases sitting between them. CDR3 sequence reads: CASSEGLHNEQFF. The CDR3, as DNA: TGTGCCAGTAGTGAGGGACTTCATAATGAGCAGTTCTTC.

V usage is TRBV3-1 (or the pseudogene TRBV3-2) and J usage is TRBJ1-1, with 8 bases lining up with TRBD1. Per germline, CDR1 LGHDT and CDR2 YNNKEL (reference sequence). The CDR3 consists of 16 residues. V lost 0 bases, J lost 7 bases, and 10 bases stayed unmatched. The CDR3, as DNA: TGTGCCAGCAGCCAAGATCTAGGCAGGGGGCTGGGTGAAGCTTTCTTT. Protein sequence: CASSQDLGRGLGEAFF.

This chain connects TRBV28 to TRBJ1-2, with no clear D. Germline CDR1 MDHEN, CDR2 SYDVKM. The CDR3 runs 13 residues. V lost 2 bases and J lost 13, with 17 bases in between. For the CDR3, the DNA is TGTGCCAGCAGTTTAAAACGTGGGTCCGCGGCCACCTTC. Its protein product is CASSLKRGSAATF.

This clone was recorded once. CDR3 region: CASSLLWDNYGYTF. In DNA, the CDR3 is TGTGCCAGCAGCTTGTTATGGGATAACTATGGCTACACCTTC. V gene TRBV5-5 combines with J gene TRBJ1-2; D is unclear. The CDR3 is 14 amino acids. V was shortened by 1 base and J by 1 base, with 8 bases between the two germline ends. Germline V gene data show CDR1 as SGHKS and CDR2 as YYEKEE (reference sequence).

CDR3 bases: TGTGCCTGGAATCGCCTCCAGCACGACGAAGCTTTCTTT. Amino acids: CAWNRLQHDEAFF. This chain joins TRBV30 and TRBJ1-1; the D is unclear. The CDR3 covers 13 residues. V was clipped by 4 bases and J by 8 bases, with 17 bases between them. Germline CDR1 and CDR2: GTSNPN and SVGIG (reference sequence).

V is TRBV5-1 and J is TRBJ2-1; 9 bases are a match to TRBD2. CDR3 size: 15 residues. Germline assignment: CDR1 SGHRS and CDR2 YFSETQ. V was clipped by 0 bases and J by 7 bases; unmatched bases: 5. The CDR3: CASSLVSSGRNEQFF. As DNA, the CDR3 is TGCGCCAGCAGCTTGGTTAGTAGCGGGAGAAATGAGCAGTTCTTC.

This chain joins TRBV19 and TRBJ2-1, with 9 bases matching TRBD1. Unmatched junction bases numbered 4, after V lost 0 bases and J lost 4 bases. The V gene's germline CDR1 is LNHDA and CDR2 SQIVND (reference sequence). The CDR3 consists of 16 residues. In DNA form, the CDR3 reads TGTGCCAGTAGTATAGATCACGGGACAGGGTACAATGAGCAGTTCTTC. Residues: CASSIDHGTGYNEQFF.

This clone was detected once. The chain carries TRBV14 and TRBJ1-5; D might be TRBD1 (6 bases). Germline V gene sequence: CDR1 SGHDN, CDR2 FVKESK. The CDR3 runs 17 residues. V was trimmed by 0 bases and J by 3 bases, leaving 15 bases between them. CDR3 nucleotide sequence: TGTGCCAGCAGCCAAGATCTGGGGGGCAGATTCAATCAGCCCCAGCATTTT. As protein: CASSQDLGGRFNQPQHF. The whole variable domain, filled in from reference TRBV14 and TRBJ1-5, reads EAGVTQFPSHSVIEKGQTVTLRCDPISGHDNLYWYRRVMGKEIKFLLHFVKESKQDESGMPNNRFLAERTGGTYSTLKVQPAELEDSGVYFCASSQDLGGRFNQPQHFGDGTRLSIL.